The next 5 T cell receptor beta chains were all read from a single sample in a study of radiotherapy plus CTLA-4 blockade in lung cancer. Libraries were prepared by immunoSEQ multiplex PCR; TCRdb keeps only in-frame clonotypes and omits some of them. The table shows tens of thousands of clones, with 78% occurring only once. This specimen consisted of peripheral blood, obtained from a patient treated with radiotherapy plus ipilimumab. The receptor set was obtained from a human donor with non-small cell lung cancer who had a complete response to radiotherapy plus ipilimumab.

This chain links TRBV9 with TRBJ2-1, with 10 bases fitting TRBD1. The CDR3 loop spans 15 amino acids. J gave up 7 bases and V 4 bases, and 8 bases lay outside the gene matches. Germline V CDR1 and CDR2: SGDLS, YYNGEE. The CDR3 reads CASSQGGQGWNEQFF. In DNA form, the CDR3 reads TGTGCCAGCAGCCAAGGGGGACAGGGGTGGAATGAGCAGTTCTTC.

The chain employs TRBV18 and TRBJ1-5; no firm D call. V lost 5 bases to trimming and J lost 5 bases, with 13 bases between them. The CDR3 runs to 14 residues. Germline values: CDR1 KGHSH, CDR2 LQKENI. The CDR3 coding sequence is TGTGCCAGCTCATCGACCGATCGCGATCAGCCCCAGCATTTT. Its translation: CASSSTDRDQPQHF.

The chain has TRBV7-6 and TRBJ2-1; D unresolved. The CDR3 loop spans 14 amino acids. Germline CDR1 reads SGHVS; CDR2 reads FNYEAQ. V gave up 6 bases and J gave up 4 bases, with 13 bases separating them. The CDR3 loop is CASRPRTEYNEQFF. In nucleotides, the CDR3 is TGTGCCAGCAGACCCCGGACGGAATACAATGAGCAGTTCTTC.

In DNA form, the CDR3 reads TGTGCCAGCAGCGCCCGGACAGGGGAAATGACCCAGTACTTC. Translating it yields CASSARTGEMTQYF. The chain couples TRBV9 to TRBJ2-5, with 9 bases identical to TRBD1. After removal of 3 bases from V and 7 bases from J, the junction contained 7 bases not matched to a gene. This CDR3 contains 14 residues. Per germline, CDR1 SGDLS and CDR2 YYNGEE. The whole variable domain, filled in from reference TRBV9 and TRBJ2-5, reads DSGVTQTPKHLITATGQRVTLRCSPRSGDLSVYWYQQSLDQGLQFLIQYYNGEERAKGNILERFSAQQFPDLHSELNLSSLELGDSALYFCASSARTGEMTQYFGPGTRLLVL.

The chain carries TRBV19 and TRBJ1-5, with 8 bases matching TRBD1. Germline trimming cut 7 bases from V and 4 bases from J; bases unmatched to any gene: 9. The CDR3 runs 15 residues. CDR1 is LNHDA, CDR2 SQIVND, per germline (reference sequence). The CDR3 sequence is CASKQDRGGNQPQHF. The CDR3 DNA reads TGTGCCAGTAAGCAAGACAGGGGAGGGAATCAGCCCCAGCATTTT.